Shown below are 4 T cell receptor beta chains from a single sample sequenced in a study of blood T cell repertoires in COVID-19. Data came from immunoSEQ multiplex PCR; TCRdb stores just in-frame clones and leaves some out. The repertoire has about 200,000 clones, roughly 85% of them found once; the top ten carry 2.4%. Sequencing was done on a sample of peripheral blood. The origin of the receptors is a woman in her 70s with COVID-19, enrolled during active disease.

The chain uses TRBV6-2 or TRBV6-3 and TRBJ2-7; D is ambiguous. Trimming cost V 1 base and J 1 base, with 5 bases left between them. Germline V gives CDR1 MNHEY, CDR2 SVGEGT. CDR3 length: 13 residues. The CDR3 coding sequence is TGTGCCAGCAGTTACTTCCAGTCCTACGAGCAGTACTTC. Amino acid sequence: CASSYFQSYEQYF.

Only one count was recorded for this clone. This rearrangement joins TRBV9 to TRBJ2-6, with TRBD1 matching 8 bases. The V gene end was trimmed by 1 base and the J gene end by 0 bases; junction bases not matched to a gene: 3. CDR1 is SGDLS, CDR2 YYNGEE, per germline. The CDR3 contains 17 residues. This chain's CDR3 is CASSVSTGGSGANVLTF. In DNA, the CDR3 is TGTGCCAGCAGCGTATCCACAGGGGGCTCTGGGGCCAACGTCCTGACTTTC.

The V and J genes are TRBV19 and TRBJ1-2; tentatively, D is TRBD1 (5 bases). This CDR3 is built from 11 residues. Germline CDR1 and CDR2: LNHDA and SQIVND (reference sequence). V shed 9 bases and J shed 5 bases, with 10 bases lying between them. DNA of the CDR3: TGTGCCAGCCAGGGATGGTATGGCTACACCTTC. It is translated as CASQGWYGYTF. The full variable domain, rest sourced from reference TRBV19 and TRBJ1-2, is DGGITQSPKYLFRKEGQNVTLSCEQNLNHDAMYWYRQDPGQGLRLIYYSQIVNDFQKGDIAEGYSVSREKKESFPLTVTSAQKNPTAFYLCASQGWYGYTFGSGTRLTVV.

This clone showed up just a few times. The chain links TRBV7-9 to TRBJ1-5; D is uncertain. The CDR3 runs to 14 residues. Trimming stripped 1 base from V and 4 bases from J, with 8 bases between. Germline-derived CDR1 and CDR2 are SEHNR and FQNEAQ (reference sequence). The CDR3 DNA reads TGTGCCAGCAGCTTAGGCGGGAGAAATCAGCCCCAGCATTTT. This sequence encodes CASSLGGRNQPQHF.